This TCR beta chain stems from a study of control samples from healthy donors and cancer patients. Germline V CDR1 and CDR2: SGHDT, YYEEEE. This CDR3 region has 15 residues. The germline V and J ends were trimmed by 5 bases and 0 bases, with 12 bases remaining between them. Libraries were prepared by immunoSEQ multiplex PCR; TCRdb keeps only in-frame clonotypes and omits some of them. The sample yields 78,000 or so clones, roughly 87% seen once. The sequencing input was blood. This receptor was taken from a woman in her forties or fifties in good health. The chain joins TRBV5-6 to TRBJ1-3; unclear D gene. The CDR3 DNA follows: TGTGCCAGCAGACTTAATCTCGGCTCTGGAAACACCATATATTTT. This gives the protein CASRLNLGSGNTIYF. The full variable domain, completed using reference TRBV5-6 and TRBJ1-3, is DAGVTQSPTHLIKTRGQQVTLRCSPKSGHDTVSWYQQALGQGPQFIFQYYEEEERQRGNFPDRFSGHQFPNYSSELNVNALLLGDSALYLCASRLNLGSGNTIYFGEGSWLTVV.